This T cell receptor (beta chain) came from a study of T cell repertoires in cytomegalovirus infection. Study overall: A matching HLA type, together with CMV infection, was signaled by public TCR beta signatures. Whole-study findings and limits: Of the TCR beta families, the public ones yielded a cumulative frequency that identified carriers of CMV plus the relevant HLA.

Using its own MiXCR run on the reads, TCRdb lists one record per CDR3 protein. This table has fewer than 200,000 distinct CDR3 sequences, roughly 20% appearing once. In its sample, this clonotype was seen a few times. What it binds is not known. Germline V gene lookup returns CDR1 SEHNR and CDR2 FQNEAQ (reference sequence). This CDR3 is built from 15 residues. Trimming cost V 4 bases and J 2 bases, with 14 bases left between them. The gene calls are TRBV7-9 and TRBJ1-2, with TRBD1 as a possible D gene (5 bases). The sample consisted of CD8+ T cells from cultured PBMCs, taken from culture after CMV antigen stimulation. The clonotype originates from a human donor in good health (CMV status not recorded). Some clones in this sample may be carry-over from other donors' samples. This chain's CDR3 is CASSSSGATNYGYTF. The CDR3 bases are TGTGCCAGCAGCTCTTCTGGGGCCACGAACTATGGCTACACCTTC.